These T cell receptor beta chains were read from a single sample in a study of cytomegalovirus exposure and HLA in healthy donors. Libraries were prepared by immunoSEQ multiplex PCR; TCRdb keeps only in-frame clonotypes and omits some of them. The sample yields roughly 120,000 clones, 74% seen once. Sequencing was performed on PBMCs. The receptors originated from a woman aged 45-60 years in good health and CMV-seropositive. Both conserved end residues are part of each CDR3. D genes are given only for firm matches. Size is stated for part of the rows, as once, few or many counts, or as a class when the clone is expanded.

abundance	d_gene	v_gene	j_gene	CDR3aa	CDR3nt
once	NA	TRBV11-3	TRBJ2-1	CASSLVSYNEQFF	TGTGCCAGCAGCTTAGTCAGTTACAATGAGCAGTTCTTC
NA	NA	TRBV7-9	TRBJ1-2	CASTRREVDGYTF	TGTGCCAGCACTAGAAGGGAGGTCGATGGCTACACCTTC
NA	NA	TRBV4-1	TRBJ2-1	CASSPSSGPRTYNEQFF	TGCGCCAGCAGCCCCTCTTCTGGGCCCCGAACCTACAATGAGCAGTTCTTC
few	NA	TRBV19	TRBJ1-2	CASSPRARAAGYGYTF	TGTGCCAGTAGTCCCCGGGCCAGGGCCGCAGGCTATGGCTACACCTTC
NA	NA	TRBV27	TRBJ1-5	CASSLMTGENQPQHF	TGTGCCAGCAGTTTGATGACAGGAGAAAATCAGCCCCAGCATTTT
few	TRBD2	TRBV7-2	TRBJ2-3	CASSSYSGGTDTQYF	TGTGCCAGCAGCTCATATAGCGGGGGGACGGATACGCAGTATTTT
NA	NA	TRBV7-8	TRBJ2-7	CASSSTFEQYF	TGTGCCAGCAGCAGCACCTTTGAGCAGTACTTC
NA	NA	TRBV6-1	TRBJ2-7	CASGQTGEVTEQYF	TGTGCCAGCGGACAAACAGGGGAGGTTACCGAGCAGTACTTC
NA	NA	TRBV6-1	TRBJ1-5	CASNNDRPQHF	TGTGCCAGCAATAATGACAGGCCCCAGCATTTT
NA	TRBD1	TRBV11-2	TRBJ1-6	CASSLGQGISPLHF	TGTGCCAGCAGCTTGGGACAGGGGATTTCACCCCTCCACTTT
once	TRBD1	TRBV29-1	TRBJ2-6	CSAGDRESSGANVLTF	TGCAGCGCTGGGGACAGGGAAAGCTCTGGGGCCAACGTCCTGACTTTC
NA	NA	TRBV15	TRBJ2-3	CATSRRGGSDTQYF	TGTGCCACCAGCAGAAGAGGGGGATCAGATACGCAGTATTTT
NA	NA	TRBV5-6	TRBJ2-1	CASSLRGGFNEQFF	TGTGCCAGCAGCTTGAGAGGGGGTTTCAATGAGCAGTTCTTC
NA	NA	TRBV5-1	TRBJ2-6	CASKPGSGANVLTF	TGCGCCAGCAAACCGGGCTCTGGGGCCAACGTCCTGACTTTC
NA	TRBD1	TRBV4-1	TRBJ2-1	CASTQRGQGGNEQFF	TGCGCCAGCACTCAACGGGGACAGGGGGGCAATGAGCAGTTCTTC
NA	TRBD1	TRBV18	TRBJ1-2	CASSPVRQGNYGYTF	TGTGCCAGCTCACCAGTGCGACAGGGGAACTATGGCTACACCTTC
NA	NA	TRBV5-1	TRBJ2-3	CASSDPGRIDTQYF	TGCGCCAGCAGCGACCCGGGTAGAATAGATACGCAGTATTTT
once	TRBD1	TRBV28	TRBJ1-6	CASSLFRTGGSPLHF	TGTGCCAGCAGTTTATTCAGGACAGGGGGTTCACCCCTCCACTTT
few	NA	TRBV15	TRBJ2-5	CATSSFRGAGETQYF	TGTGCCACCAGCAGTTTTCGGGGGGCGGGGGAGACCCAGTACTTC
NA	NA	TRBV28	TRBJ2-7	CASRLAGQLYF	TGTGCCAGCAGGTTGGCGGGACAGCTGTACTTC
NA	NA	TRBV15	TRBJ2-6	CATSRDMRFTGANVLTF	TGTGCCACCAGCAGAGACATGAGGTTTACTGGGGCCAACGTCCTGACTTTC
once	TRBD1	TRBV19	TRBJ2-7	CASSISAGGDEQYF	TGTGCCAGTAGTATCTCGGCAGGGGGCGACGAGCAGTACTTC
NA	TRBD2	TRBV27	TRBJ2-2	CASRKSLAGGVTGELFF	TGTGCCAGCAGAAAGTCCCTAGCGGGGGGCGTCACCGGGGAGCTGTTTTTT
NA	NA	TRBV9	TRBJ2-1	CASSVEQGTYNEQFF	TGTGCCAGCAGCGTAGAACAGGGGACTTACAATGAGCAGTTCTTC
few	TRBD1	TRBV19	TRBJ1-1	CASSITTGGTEAFF	TGTGCCAGTAGTATAACTACAGGGGGCACTGAAGCTTTCTTT
NA	NA	TRBV11-2	TRBJ2-5	CASSSGRGFGVETQYF	TGTGCCAGCAGCTCCGGGCGGGGATTTGGGGTTGAGACCCAGTACTTC
once	TRBD1	TRBV7-6	TRBJ1-3	CASSLEASQGAIISRSGNTIYF	TGTGCCAGCAGCTTAGAAGCCTCACAGGGGGCAATCATTTCGCGGTCTGGAAACACCATATATTTT
NA	NA	TRBV6-6	TRBJ1-2	CASSYEGLGAYGYTF	TGTGCCAGCAGTTACGAGGGTTTAGGCGCTTATGGCTACACCTTC
NA	TRBD1	TRBV7-6	TRBJ1-4	CASSYGTGKEKLFF	TGTGCCAGCAGCTACGGGACAGGGAAGGAAAAACTGTTTTTT
NA	NA	TRBV5-4	TRBJ2-7	CASSPPGSRYEQYF	TGTGCCAGCAGCCCCCCCGGGAGCCGCTACGAGCAGTACTTC
NA	TRBD2	TRBV5-1	TRBJ2-3	CASSLAAGGLSRRTQYF	TGCGCCAGCAGCTTGGCAGCGGGGGGGCTCTCCCGGCGTACGCAGTATTTT
NA	TRBD1	TRBV9	TRBJ2-2	CASSDNRDRAYTGELFF	TGTGCCAGCAGCGACAACCGGGACAGAGCTTACACCGGGGAGCTGTTTTTT